This T cell receptor beta chain was recovered during a study of blood T cells in healthy people across ages. Using a J-beta primer mix together with a sample-barcoded 5' primer, a second PCR was run for 7 to 11 cycles. From the 5' RACE reads, TCRdb called clonotypes with MiXCR, one entry per CDR3 protein. The profile shows about 2 million distinct CDR3 sequences, just under 50% of them singletons. There were healthy Caucasian individuals from Russia, aged about 6 to 100, serving as donors. This clonotype was seen a handful of times. The antigen is not known. General observations from the study: Because donor CMV status was unknown, expanded clonotype changes were possibly confounded. One million T cells yielded diversity estimates that were considered underestimates. More naive CD4+ cells and higher diversity marked long-lived donors relative to aged donors.

Trimming removed 5 bases from V and 0 bases from J, with 15 bases in between. This CDR3 comprises 16 residues. The germline gives CDR1 MNHEY, CDR2 SMNVEV (reference sequence). The chain employs TRBV27 and TRBJ2-3; perhaps TRBD2 as D (6 bases). Sequenced: blood. The sequence came from a woman aged 40 to 50 in good health. Here the CDR3 reads CASSPSWGESTDTQYF. The CDR3 region has the DNA TGTGCCAGCAGTCCCTCGTGGGGGGAAAGCACAGATACGCAGTATTTT.